These 26 T cell receptor beta chains were sequenced from one sample in a study of early T cells in non-severe SARS-CoV-2 infection. TCRdb called the 5' RACE reads again in MiXCR, with one record for every CDR3 protein. The sample includes some 22,000 distinct CDR3 sequences, 4% to 4.5% seen only once; the top ten take more than 1.2%. Sequenced input: whole blood. These receptors all stem from an adult who was a healthcare worker with PCR-confirmed SARS-CoV-2 infection or an uninfected control (not recorded which).

The genes are TRBV20-1 and TRBJ2-1, with no clear D. Trimming left V 6 bases short and J 0 bases short, with 12 bases between. The CDR3 has 14 residues. The germline gives CDR1 DFQATT, CDR2 SNEGSKA (reference sequence). This chain's CDR3 is CSARNWRSYNEQFF. CDR3 DNA sequence: TGCAGTGCCCGGAACTGGCGCTCCTACAATGAGCAGTTCTTC.

This clonotype was counted ten times or more. The J gene is TRBJ2-7, the V gene TRBV3-1; maybe TRBD2 (5 bases). The V end was cut by 2 bases, the J end by 0 bases, with 8 bases between. Germline loops: CDR1 LGHDT, CDR2 YNNKEL (reference sequence). This CDR3 region has 14 residues. The CDR3 loop is CASSQSRVSYEQYF. Here the CDR3 DNA reads TGTGCCAGCAGCCAATCGCGGGTCTCCTACGAGCAGTACTTC.

This clonotype was recorded a few times. V is TRBV13 and J is TRBJ2-1; perhaps TRBD2 as D (5 bases). Trimming pared 4 bases from V and 9 bases from J, leaving 10 bases between. This CDR3 is built from 12 residues. Germline V gene lookup returns CDR1 PRHDT and CDR2 FYEKMQ (reference sequence). CDR3 nucleotide sequence: TGTGCCAGCAGCTCTTCTAGCCGTGAGCAGTTCTTC. Encoded protein: CASSSSSREQFF.

This clonotype was seen repeatedly, ten times or more. This rearrangement joins TRBV6-1 to TRBJ2-1; TRBD2 might be the D (5 bases). The CDR3 length is 14 residues. V was shortened by 5 bases and J by 9 bases, with 17 bases between the two germline ends. Germline CDR1 MNHNS, CDR2 SASEGT. The CDR3 nucleotides are TGTGCCAGCAGTCCCTCCGAGGGCGGATTTGAGCAGTTCTTC. Protein product: CASSPSEGGFEQFF.

The sample holds a few counts of this clonotype. The chain has TRBV5-1 and TRBJ2-3; D not resolved. Per germline, CDR1 SGHRS and CDR2 YFSETQ. CDR3 size: 13 residues. V lost 2 bases to trimming and J lost 4 bases, with 8 bases between them. This chain's CDR3 is CASSLGFPDTQYF. In DNA form, the CDR3 reads TGCGCCAGCAGCTTAGGCTTCCCAGATACGCAGTATTTT.

This clonotype showed up just a few times. The chain carries TRBV21-1 and TRBJ1-2; the table's D call, TRBD1, has no DNA check behind it. TRBV21-1 constitutes a pseudogene. The length of the CDR3 is 16 residues. DNA for the CDR3: TGTGCCAGCAACCCGGGACAGGGCGATCTTAACTATGGCTACACCTTC. It is translated as CASNPGQGDLNYGYTF.

V is TRBV5-1 and J is TRBJ2-2, with TRBD1 matching over 9 bases. Looked up from germline, CDR1 is SGHRS and CDR2 is YFSETQ. After removal of 3 bases from V and 3 bases from J, the junction contained 6 bases not matched to a gene. The CDR3 is 16 amino acids. CDR3 amino acids: CASSSGTGPHTGELFF. The DNA for the CDR3 is TGCGCCAGCAGCTCCGGGACAGGGCCCCACACCGGGGAGCTGTTTTTT.

This clonotype was seen ten or more times. This rearrangement joins TRBV2 to TRBJ2-2; D remains unclear. This CDR3 has 14 residues. The germline gives CDR1 SNHLY, CDR2 FYNNEI. V was pared by 10 bases and J by 0 bases, with 12 bases between. The CDR3 sequence: CATKVSANTGELFF. The CDR3 DNA reads TGTGCCACCAAAGTGAGCGCGAACACCGGGGAGCTGTTTTTT. Filled out from reference TRBV2 and TRBJ2-2, the complete variable domain reads EPEVTQTPSHQVTQMGQEVILRCVPISNHLYFYWYRQILGQKVEFLVSFYNNEISEKSEIFDDQFSVERPDGSNFTLKIRSTKLEDSAMYFCATKVSANTGELFFGEGSRLTVL.

The table lists this clonotype with many counts. This sequence joins TRBV2 and TRBJ1-2, with TRBD1 matching over 9 bases. Germline CDR1 SNHLY, CDR2 FYNNEI. This CDR3 has 13 amino acids. The junction had 12 bases not matched to a gene; V was cut back by 5 bases and J by 14 bases. This CDR3 reads CASSLTGGSHVTF. CDR3 DNA sequence: TGTGCCAGCAGTCTAACAGGGGGCAGCCACGTTACCTTC.

This clonotype was observed many times. The chain uses TRBV7-2 and TRBJ2-3; 11 bases map to TRBD2. Trimming at V came to 3 bases and at J to 0 bases, leaving 2 bases not matched to a gene. This CDR3 has 16 residues. Germline V CDR1 and CDR2: SGHTA, FQGNSA. The CDR3 region is CASSFLAGGSTDTQYF. In DNA, the CDR3 is TGTGCCAGCAGCTTTTTAGCGGGGGGGAGCACAGATACGCAGTATTTT.

The sample holds many counts of this clonotype. V is TRBV7-2 and J is TRBJ2-4; D uncertain. Germline CDR1 is SGHTA and CDR2 is FQGNSA. This CDR3 has 13 residues. Trimming took 5 bases from V and 5 from J, leaving 10 bases between them. In DNA, the CDR3 is TGTGCCAGCAGCGTACCTGAACAAAACATTCAGTACTTC. Translating it yields CASSVPEQNIQYF.

This clonotype was counted between two and nine times. The junction departs from the called germline gene at one end, perhaps through a read error. The rearrangement uses TRBV6-2 or TRBV6-3 and TRBJ2-5, with 7 positions matching TRBD2. The CDR3 is made up of 12 amino acids. CDR1 and CDR2 from the germline V gene are MNHEY and SVGEGT. The CDR3 DNA reads TGTGCCAGCAGTTACTCTGGGAGGGTGGAGTCCTTC. Its translation is CASSYSGRVESF.

This clonotype was detected only a few times. The CDR3 bases are TGCGCCAGCAGCTTGGCCTCAGGGCCTGGAAACACCATATATTTT. Encoded protein: CASSLASGPGNTIYF. V is TRBV5-1 and J is TRBJ1-3; D may be TRBD1 (5 bases). The CDR3 loop spans 15 amino acids. CDR1 is SGHRS and CDR2 is YFSETQ in the germline V gene. V lost 0 bases, J lost 2 bases, and 9 bases lay in between.

Ten or more counts support this clonotype. The chain has TRBV6-6 and TRBJ2-3, with D uncertain. The CDR3 runs 13 residues. Trimming shortened V by 0 bases and J by 3 bases, and 4 bases separated the two germline ends. Per germline, CDR1 MNHNY and CDR2 SVGAGI (reference sequence). Here the CDR3 DNA reads TGTGCCAGCAGTTACTCAGATACAGATACGCAGTATTTT. The encoded protein is CASSYSDTDTQYF.

This clonotype was seen more than once but under ten times. J is TRBJ2-2 and V is TRBV19, with D tentatively TRBD1 (5 bases). Looked up from germline, CDR1 is LNHDA and CDR2 is SQIVND (reference sequence). The V and J ends lost 11 bases and 6 bases respectively, with 13 bases between them. This CDR3 comprises 12 residues. The CDR3 DNA reads as TGTGCCGCTACAACAGGCCCCGGGGAGCTGTTTTTT. Amino acid sequence: CAATTGPGELFF.

Within the sample, this clonotype is medium-sized. The chain uses TRBV12-3 or TRBV12-4 and TRBJ1-6; no reliable D call. The V gene lost 6 bases and the J gene lost 7 bases, with 13 bases spanning the gap. The length of the CDR3 is 14 residues. The DNA for the CDR3 is TGTGCCAGCAGCCAGAATATCGCGAATTCACCCCTCCACTTT. Protein product: CASSQNIANSPLHF.

CDR3 DNA sequence: TGTGCCAGCGGCCGGACTAGCGGGGGGAGTGATACGCAGTATTTT. Its translation: CASGRTSGGSDTQYF. This chain joins TRBV7-2 and TRBJ2-3; 14 bases agree with TRBD2. The germline V gene has CDR1 SGHTA and CDR2 FQGNSA. The J segment lost 6 bases and the V segment lost 8 bases, leaving 7 bases of the junction unmatched. The CDR3 consists of 15 residues.

Ten or more counts support this clonotype. V usage is TRBV6-6 and J usage is TRBJ1-3, with a weak D call TRBD1 (5 bases). Trimming cost V 6 bases and J 0 bases, with 15 bases left between them. This CDR3 contains 16 residues. The germline V gene encodes CDR1 MNHNY and CDR2 SVGAGI (reference sequence). CDR3 residues: CASSHGTPISGNTIYF. The CDR3 DNA sequence: TGTGCCAGCAGCCACGGGACCCCGATCTCTGGAAACACCATATATTTT.

In its sample, this clonotype was seen many times. The rearrangement links TRBV19 to TRBJ1-5; perhaps TRBD1 as D (6 bases). V lost 1 base to trimming and J lost 4 bases, with 17 bases between them. CDR3 length: 17 amino acids. Germline CDR1 LNHDA, CDR2 SQIVND (reference sequence). CDR3 protein: CASSIALTTGSNQPQHF. In DNA, the CDR3 is TGTGCCAGTAGTATAGCCTTAACGACAGGCTCAAATCAGCCCCAGCATTTT.

A note on this clonotype: One base away lies a much larger clone, so this may be a sequencing read error. The rearrangement uses TRBV10-3 and TRBJ2-5; D gene ambiguous. Trimming cost V 5 bases and J 2 bases, with 9 bases left between them. Germline CDR1 is ENHRY and CDR2 is SYGVKD. This CDR3 is built from 13 residues. The chain's CDR3 is CAISRAGQETQYF. The CDR3 nucleotides read TGTGCCATCAGTCGGGCTGGGCAAGAGACCCAGTACTTC.

This clonotype was counted many times. This chain uses TRBV4-2 with TRBJ2-5; possibly TRBD1 or TRBD2 for D (5 bases each). Trimming shortened V by 1 base and J by 2 bases, and 17 bases separated the two germline ends. Germline loops: CDR1 LGHNA, CDR2 YNFKEQ. The CDR3 runs 17 residues. CDR3 in DNA: TGTGCCAGCAGCCAAGGCTTTGGGGCGGGCGGACAAGAGACCCAGTACTTC. Translating gives CASSQGFGAGGQETQYF.

In its sample, this clonotype was seen many times. The chain combines TRBV2 with TRBJ1-6; 8 bases align to TRBD1. The CDR3 length is 16 residues. In germline, CDR1 is SNHLY, CDR2 FYNNEI. J was trimmed by 1 base and V by 6 bases; bases with no gene match: 5. The CDR3 nucleotides read TGTGCCAGCAGAGGACAGGGAGGGTCCTATAATTCACCCCTCCACTTT. Translated: CASRGQGGSYNSPLHF.

This clonotype appeared many times. The V gene is TRBV6-1, the J gene TRBJ2-7; 12 bases align to TRBD1. The CDR3 is 15 amino acids. V dropped 7 bases and J dropped 2; count of bases not matched to a gene: 6. Germline V CDR1 and CDR2: MNHNS, SASEGT. DNA for the CDR3: TGTGCCAGCACTAGGGGACAGGGGGCGGCCTACGAGCAGTACTTC. Translated, it gives CASTRGQGAAYEQYF.

This clonotype ranks as medium-sized. The rearrangement links TRBV11-2 to TRBJ1-5; no firm D call. There are 13 residues in the CDR3. Per the germline V gene, CDR1 is SGHAT and CDR2 is FQNNGV. Trimming took off 3 bases at V and 6 bases at J, with 9 bases between the two ends. The CDR3 here is CASSLSYGQPQHF. The CDR3 DNA is TGTGCCAGCAGCTTGTCGTACGGTCAGCCCCAGCATTTT.

Many counts were recorded for this clonotype. The chain recombines TRBV5-1 with TRBJ2-7, with TRBD1 as a possible D gene (6 bases). Per germline, CDR1 SGHRS and CDR2 YFSETQ. The V gene lost 2 bases and the J gene lost 4 bases, with 16 bases spanning the gap. CDR3 length: 15 residues. The CDR3 DNA follows: TGCGCCAGCAGCTTCGAGAACAGGGCCGCTTACGAGCAGTACTTC. Translated: CASSFENRAAYEQYF. Complete variable domain (other parts from reference TRBV5-1 and TRBJ2-7): KAGVTQTPRYLIKTRGQQVTLSCSPISGHRSVSWYQQTPGQGLQFLFEYFSETQRNKGNFPGRFSGRQFSNSRSEMNVSTLELGDSALYLCASSFENRAAYEQYFGPGTRLTVT.

V gene TRBV18 combines with J gene TRBJ2-1, with a tentative D call TRBD1 (5 bases). Trimming removed 4 bases at V and 5 bases at J, with 9 bases between. The length of the CDR3 is 13 residues. CDR1 and CDR2 (germline): KGHSH, LQKENI. Written as DNA, the CDR3 is TGTGCCAGCTCACAGGGGAATCACAATGAGCAGTTCTTC. Its protein product is CASSQGNHNEQFF. The whole variable domain, remainder taken from reference TRBV18 and TRBJ2-1, is NAGVMQNPRHLVRRRGQEARLRCSPMKGHSHVYWYRQLPEEGLKFMVYLQKENIIDESGMPKERFSAEFPKEGPSILRIQQVVRGDSAAYFCASSQGNHNEQFFGPGTRLTVL.